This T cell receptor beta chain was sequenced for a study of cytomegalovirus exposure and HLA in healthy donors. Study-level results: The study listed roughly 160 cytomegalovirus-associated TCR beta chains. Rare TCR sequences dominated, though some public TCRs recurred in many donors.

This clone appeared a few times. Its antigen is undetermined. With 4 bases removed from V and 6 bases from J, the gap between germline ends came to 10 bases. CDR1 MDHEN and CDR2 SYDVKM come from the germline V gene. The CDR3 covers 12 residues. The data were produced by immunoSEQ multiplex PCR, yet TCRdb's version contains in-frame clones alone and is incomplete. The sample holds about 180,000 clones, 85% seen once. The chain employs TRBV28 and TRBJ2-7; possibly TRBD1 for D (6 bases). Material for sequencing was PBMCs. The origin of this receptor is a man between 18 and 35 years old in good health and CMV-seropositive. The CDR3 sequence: CASSSQGFEQYF. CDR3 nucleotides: TGTGCCAGCAGTTCACAGGGTTTCGAGCAGTACTTC.